Below are 10 T cell receptor beta chains sequenced from a single sample in a study of human thymus T cells. Clones were sequenced by immunoSEQ multiplex PCR, and TCRdb holds only the in-frame ones, with some missing. This sample has 40,000 to 55,000 clones; 94% occur once, and the top ten carry over 0.1%. The specimen was blood. Source of these receptors: a boy in the first two years of life with a congenital heart defect but otherwise immunologically healthy.

The chain employs TRBV4-3 and TRBJ1-2; D perhaps matches TRBD1 (5 bases). Germline assignment: CDR1 LGHNA and CDR2 YSLEER. The CDR3 has 13 amino acids. Trimming removed 3 bases at V and 7 bases at J, with 12 bases between. For the CDR3, the DNA is TGCGCCAGCAGCCATACGGGGCCCAGTGGCTACACCTTC. It encodes CASSHTGPSGYTF.

The chain carries TRBV6-6 and TRBJ2-1; tentative D call: TRBD2 (7 bases). CDR3 length equals 15 residues. Trimming shortened V by 3 bases and J by 7 bases, and 16 bases separated the two germline ends. Looked up from germline, CDR1 is MNHNY and CDR2 is SVGAGI (reference sequence). The chain's CDR3 is CASSYRGGAENEQFF. The CDR3 DNA follows: TGTGCCAGCAGTTATAGGGGGGGGGCAGAGAATGAGCAGTTCTTC.

This clone was seen once. V gene TRBV28 combines with J gene TRBJ1-2; a possible D gene is TRBD1 (5 bases). Trimming removed 2 bases from V and 9 bases from J, with 19 bases in between. There are 15 residues in the CDR3. Germline CDR1 is MDHEN and CDR2 is SYDVKM. CDR3 residues: CASSLVGELWGSYTF. The CDR3 region has the DNA TGTGCCAGCAGTTTAGTCGGTGAGCTCTGGGGGAGCTACACCTTC.

The V gene is TRBV12-5, the J gene TRBJ2-1; 7 nucleotides line up with TRBD2. The CDR3 runs to 15 residues. CDR1 LGHNT and CDR2 FRNRAP come from the germline V gene. After removal of 5 bases from V and 0 bases from J, the junction contained 4 bases not matched to a gene. CDR3 residues: CASGGRGSSYNEQFF. In nucleotides, the CDR3 is TGTGCTAGTGGTGGGCGGGGGAGCTCCTACAATGAGCAGTTCTTC.

The chain has TRBV18 and TRBJ2-5; no firm D call. The germline V gene has CDR1 KGHSH and CDR2 LQKENI. The CDR3 runs to 11 residues. V lost 5 bases to trimming and J lost 1 base, with 2 bases between them. CDR3 sequence (DNA): TGTGCCAGCTCAGTCCAAGAGACCCAGTACTTC. It specifies CASSVQETQYF.

The rearrangement links TRBV19 to TRBJ2-2; TRBD1 aligns across 11 bases. Germline assignment: CDR1 LNHDA and CDR2 SQIVND (reference sequence). Trimming took 5 bases from V and 4 from J; bases not matched to a gene: 3. The CDR3 loop spans 15 amino acids. The CDR3 is CASSRDRGGTGELFF. The CDR3 bases are TGTGCCAGTAGTCGGGACAGGGGGGGCACCGGGGAGCTGTTTTTT. Filled out from reference TRBV19 and TRBJ2-2, the complete variable domain reads DGGITQSPKYLFRKEGQNVTLSCEQNLNHDAMYWYRQDPGQGLRLIYYSQIVNDFQKGDIAEGYSVSREKKESFPLTVTSAQKNPTAFYLCASSRDRGGTGELFFGEGSRLTVL.

The chain couples TRBV9 to TRBJ2-7, with a possible D match to TRBD2 (6 bases). The CDR3 sequence is 12 residues long. Germline-derived CDR1 and CDR2 are SGDLS and YYNGEE. Trimming stripped 6 bases from V and 3 bases from J, with 10 bases between. CDR3 in DNA: TGTGCCAGCACCGGGGGAGGCTACGAGCAGTACTTC. Its protein product is CASTGGGYEQYF.

The rearrangement links TRBV5-4 to TRBJ1-1; tentative D call: TRBD1 (5 bases). Trimming left V 0 bases short and J 0 bases short, with 6 bases between. This CDR3 has 14 amino acids. Germline-derived CDR1 and CDR2 are SGHNT and YYREEE (reference sequence). CDR3 in DNA: TGTGCCAGCAGCTTGGACAGGATGAACACTGAAGCTTTCTTT. Protein product: CASSLDRMNTEAFF.

V gene TRBV7-8 combines with J gene TRBJ2-1, with 10 bases fitting TRBD2. Losses at the gene ends were 1 base for V and 3 bases for J; bases not matched to a gene: 9. Germline V CDR1 and CDR2: SGHVS, FQNEAQ. The CDR3 consists of 18 residues. CDR3 sequence reads: CASSLGLAGAPGYNEQFF. DNA of the CDR3: TGTGCCAGCAGCTTAGGCCTAGCGGGGGCCCCCGGCTACAATGAGCAGTTCTTC. Using reference TRBV7-8 and TRBJ2-1 for the parts outside the CDR3, the full variable domain is GAGVSQSPRYKVAKRGQDVALRCDPISGHVSLFWYQQALGQGPEFLTYFQNEAQLDKSGLPSDRFFAERPEGSVSTLKIQRTQQEDSAVYLCASSLGLAGAPGYNEQFFGPGTRLTVL.

V and J are TRBV14 and TRBJ2-3; 7 nucleotides agree with TRBD1. After removal of 1 base from V and 3 bases from J, the junction contained 10 bases not matched to a gene. There are 17 residues in the CDR3. CDR1 and CDR2 from the germline V gene are SGHDN and FVKESK. The CDR3 loop reads CASSQGQGNLNTDTQYF. For the CDR3, the DNA is TGTGCCAGCAGCCAAGGACAGGGTAACCTGAATACAGATACGCAGTATTTT.